Reported below is one T cell receptor (beta chain). The CDR3 totals 16 residues. The V gene end was trimmed by 5 bases and the J gene end by 0 bases; junction bases not matched to a gene: 7. Germline V gene sequence: CDR1 SGHTA, CDR2 FQGTGA. Only in-frame clones appear in the TCRdb table, and some are missing; sequencing was by immunoSEQ multiplex PCR. The table lists about 110,000 clones, approximately 93% of them singletons. This specimen comes from a study of T cell changes during pregnancy in multiple sclerosis. The chain uses TRBV7-3 and TRBJ2-1, with 7 bases aligning to TRBD2. The TCR sequence derives from a female donor with multiple sclerosis, enrolled in a pregnancy study. The specimen was peripheral blood, collected after pregnancy. The DNA of the CDR3 is TGTGCCAGCAGCGCGATCGGGGGGAGCTCCTACAATGAGCAGTTCTTC. Amino acids: CASSAIGGSSYNEQFF.